A single sample gave rise to the 29 T cell receptor beta chains below, sequenced in a study of cytomegalovirus exposure and HLA in healthy donors. It was with 60 Vbeta and 13 Jbeta primers that the PCR ran. Clones were read by immunoSEQ multiplex PCR, and TCRdb kept only the in-frame ones, dropping some. The sample records 200,000 to 250,000 clones, about 83% being singletons. The specimen was PBMCs. The origin of the receptors is a human donor in good health.

The genes are TRBV19 and TRBJ2-7; 9 bases match TRBD2. Germline lookup yields CDR1 LNHDA and CDR2 SQIVND (reference sequence). This CDR3 has 15 amino acids. Trimming at V came to 3 bases and at J to 3 bases, leaving 6 bases not matched to a gene. Written as DNA, the CDR3 is TGTGCCAGTAGTATGTCTAGCGGGACCCGCTACGAGCAGTACTTC. It specifies CASSMSSGTRYEQYF. Filled out from reference TRBV19 and TRBJ2-7, the complete variable domain reads DGGITQSPKYLFRKEGQNVTLSCEQNLNHDAMYWYRQDPGQGLRLIYYSQIVNDFQKGDIAEGYSVSREKKESFPLTVTSAQKNPTAFYLCASSMSSGTRYEQYFGPGTRLTVT.

The V gene is TRBV6-4, the J gene TRBJ2-3; possible D gene TRBD2, 5 bases. Germline-derived CDR1 and CDR2 are MRHNA and SNTAGT. Between the trimmed V and J ends, which lost 2 bases and 1 base, there was a span of 16 bases. The CDR3 spans 17 residues. The DNA of the CDR3 is TGTGCCAGCAGTGACGGACGGCCGGCGGGCGGCACAGATACGCAGTATTTT. Amino acids: CASSDGRPAGGTDTQYF.

The DNA of the CDR3 is TGTGCCAGTTCTGCACAGGGTAAGAACAATGAGCAGTTCTTC. Protein sequence: CASSAQGKNNEQFF. The V gene is TRBV19, the J gene TRBJ2-1, with D possibly TRBD1 on 6 matching bases. The germline gives CDR1 LNHDA, CDR2 SQIVND (reference sequence). Trimming left V 8 bases short and J 5 bases short, with 16 bases between. CDR3 length: 14 amino acids.

The table lists this clone with a few counts. This chain uses TRBV25-1 with TRBJ1-1; 7 bases are shared with TRBD1. V shed 6 bases and J 0 bases; nucleotides not matched to a gene: 10. The CDR3 covers 16 residues. CDR1 MGHDK and CDR2 SYGVNS come from the germline V gene. The CDR3 DNA reads as TGTGCCAGCAGGAGCCGGGACAGCCACGTGAACACTGAAGCTTTCTTT. Translated: CASRSRDSHVNTEAFF.

The chain links TRBV5-1 to TRBJ2-5; D is uncertain. With the DNA end fitting TRBJ2-7 better, the J assignment may be wrong. This CDR3 has 15 residues. CDR1 and CDR2 (germline): SGHRS, YFSETQ. CDR3 in amino acids: CASTDVWRGPYEQYF. CDR3 nucleotides: TGCGCCAGCACCGACGTCTGGCGAGGCCCCTACGAGCAGTACTTC.

The genes are TRBV7-9 and TRBJ2-3; perhaps TRBD2 as D (5 bases). Trimming left V 6 bases short and J 6 bases short, with 10 bases between. The germline V gene has CDR1 SEHNR and CDR2 FQNEAQ (reference sequence). The CDR3 loop spans 12 amino acids. The CDR3 reads CASSQTGDTQYF. The DNA of the CDR3 is TGTGCCAGCAGTCAAACGGGGGATACGCAGTATTTT.

As to this clone: Other nucleotide sequences in the sample specify the same CDR3. This chain joins TRBV5-1 and TRBJ1-2; 7 nucleotides agree with TRBD1. J was trimmed by 4 bases and V by 0 bases; bases with no gene match: 6. CDR1 and CDR2 from the germline V gene are SGHRS and YFSETQ. The CDR3 loop spans 15 amino acids. The CDR3 region has the DNA TGCGCCAGCAGCTTGGCTGGACAGGTTTTCTATGGCTACACCTTC. It codes for CASSLAGQVFYGYTF.

The CDR3 nucleotides read TGCGCCAGCAGCCAAGCAGACAATGAGCAGTTCTTC. Translating gives CASSQADNEQFF. The chain links TRBV4-1 to TRBJ2-1; no clear D. The V gene's germline CDR1 is MGHRA and CDR2 YSYEKL. The CDR3 totals 12 residues. Deletions cut 1 base from V and 5 bases from J, with 3 bases between.

The chain couples TRBV2 to TRBJ1-3, with 8 positions matching TRBD1. With V trimmed by 1 base and J by 0 bases, 14 bases remained unmatched. The CDR3 has 20 residues. The V gene's germline CDR1 is SNHLY and CDR2 FYNNEI. The CDR3 DNA is TGTGCCAGCAGTGAAGAACGAGTCTGGGACAGGTCCTACTCTGGAAACACCATATATTTT. Translated: CASSEERVWDRSYSGNTIYF.

This chain joins TRBV18 and TRBJ2-7; D is unresolved. CDR3 length: 14 amino acids. Germline values: CDR1 KGHSH, CDR2 LQKENI. V dropped 3 bases and J dropped 2 bases, with 11 bases sitting between them. CDR3 region: CASSPAVITYEQYF. In DNA, the CDR3 is TGTGCCAGCTCACCCGCAGTTATAACCTACGAGCAGTACTTC.

The sample holds one count of this clone. The chain has TRBV7-9 and TRBJ1-3, with D perhaps matching TRBD1 (5 bases). V was clipped by 5 bases and J by 2 bases, with 13 bases between them. CDR1 and CDR2 from the germline V gene are SEHNR and FQNEAQ (reference sequence). The CDR3 sequence is 15 residues long. CDR3 in DNA: TGTGCCAGCAGCCTAGGGAGGGGAACTGGAAACACCATATATTTT. It translates to CASSLGRGTGNTIYF.

This clone was seen a few times. The chain joins TRBV19 to TRBJ2-2; TRBD2 matches 7 bases. The V gene end was trimmed by 6 bases and the J gene end by 4 bases; junction bases not matched to a gene: 8. The germline CDR1 and CDR2 sequences are LNHDA and SQIVND (reference sequence). This CDR3 has 15 amino acids. DNA of the CDR3: TGTGCCAGTAGGAGGGAGCGGGGCCCCACCGGGGAGCTGTTTTTT. It codes for CASRRERGPTGELFF.

The CDR3 loop is CASTTGNQPQHF. As DNA, the CDR3 is TGTGCCAGTACTACAGGGAATCAGCCCCAGCATTTT. The chain uses TRBV19 and TRBJ1-5; maybe TRBD1 (6 bases). Deletions cut 7 bases from V and 4 bases from J, with 8 bases between. The CDR3 spans 12 residues. Germline assignment: CDR1 LNHDA and CDR2 SQIVND (reference sequence).

This clone was observed a few times. The rearrangement uses TRBV2 and TRBJ2-7; a weak D match, TRBD1 (5 bases). Germline CDR1 SNHLY, CDR2 FYNNEI. The CDR3 has 13 amino acids. Trimming removed 2 bases at V and 4 bases at J, with 9 bases between. The CDR3 region has the DNA TGTGCCAGCAGTGAAACTCACAGGTACGAGCAGTACTTC. Protein: CASSETHRYEQYF.

Comment on this clone: At one end the junction does not follow the germline gene, possibly because of a read error. The V and J genes are TRBV11-3 and TRBJ2-5, with 9 bases identical to TRBD2. The CDR3 length is 15 residues. Germline V CDR1 and CDR2: SGHNT, YENEEA. The CDR3 DNA sequence: TGTGCCAGCAGCCTAGAAATCGGGACTAGCGAGACCCAGTACTTC. Amino acid sequence: CASSLEIGTSETQYF.

This sequence joins TRBV7-6 and TRBJ2-2, with D hard to call. CDR1 and CDR2 from the germline V gene are SGHVS and FNYEAQ. This CDR3 is 12 amino acids long. V was pared by 3 bases and J by 4 bases, with 3 bases between. The CDR3 DNA reads TGTGCCAGCAGCTTCGGCACCGGGGAGCTGTTTTTT. This encodes CASSFGTGELFF.

J is TRBJ2-5 and V is TRBV28, with 7 bases lining up with TRBD2. The CDR3 is made up of 15 amino acids. V was clipped by 4 bases and J by 1 base; unmatched bases: 6. Germline CDR1 is MDHEN and CDR2 is SYDVKM. CDR3 loop: CASSSGTIFQETQYF. CDR3 sequence (DNA): TGTGCCAGCAGTTCAGGGACTATCTTCCAAGAGACCCAGTACTTC.

This chain connects TRBV5-1 to TRBJ2-2; D is uncertain. The length of the CDR3 is 15 residues. Germline V gives CDR1 SGHRS, CDR2 YFSETQ. The V gene lost 0 bases and the J gene lost 0 bases, with 6 bases spanning the gap. The CDR3 DNA is TGCGCCAGCAGCTTGGACGGAGCGAACACCGGGGAGCTGTTTTTT. It translates to CASSLDGANTGELFF.

This rearrangement joins TRBV4-1 to TRBJ2-1; 8 nucleotides match TRBD2. This CDR3 has 15 amino acids. V shed 3 bases, J shed 8 bases, and the junction held 9 bases outside the gene matches. Germline loops: CDR1 MGHRA, CDR2 YSYEKL. CDR3: CASSQPGGGIHEQFF. CDR3 bases: TGCGCCAGCAGCCAGCCCGGGGGGGGGATCCATGAGCAGTTCTTC.

This clone has just a few counts. The chain recombines TRBV30 with TRBJ1-5, with D perhaps matching TRBD1 (6 bases). Per germline, CDR1 GTSNPN and CDR2 SVGIG (reference sequence). The CDR3 is 14 amino acids. Trimming left V 3 bases short and J 6 bases short, with 15 bases between. This CDR3 is CAWSGEQGFQPQHF. The CDR3 DNA follows: TGTGCCTGGAGCGGGGAACAGGGCTTTCAGCCCCAGCATTTT.

In the case of this clone: An end of the junction differs from the germline gene, which may be a read error. V and J are TRBV7-3 and TRBJ2-1; 10 nucleotides match TRBD2. Per the germline V gene, CDR1 is SGHTA and CDR2 is FQGTGA. The CDR3 length is 16 residues. CDR3 sequence reads: CASSTTLAGEYSEQFF. CDR3 bases: TGTGCCAGCAGCACCACTCTAGCGGGAGAGTACAGTGAGCAGTTCTTC.

V is TRBV7-2 and J is TRBJ2-1; TRBD2 agrees at 14 bases. There are 16 residues in the CDR3. The junction had 8 bases not matched to a gene; V was cut back by 6 bases and J by 7 bases. Germline V gene lookup returns CDR1 SGHTA and CDR2 FQGNSA. CDR3 loop: CASSSGLAGGSNEQFF. The CDR3 DNA reads TGTGCCAGCAGTTCAGGACTAGCGGGAGGATCAAATGAGCAGTTCTTC.

The chain recombines TRBV15 with TRBJ2-7; 9 nucleotides line up with TRBD2. Losses at the gene ends were 0 bases for V and 2 bases for J; bases not matched to a gene: 2. The CDR3 sequence is 15 residues long. CDR1 is LNHNV, CDR2 YYDKDF, per germline (reference sequence). This chain's CDR3 is CATSRDGGRAYEQYF. The DNA of the CDR3 is TGTGCCACCAGCAGAGATGGCGGGAGGGCCTACGAGCAGTACTTC.

The V and J genes are TRBV4-1 and TRBJ2-1; D possibly corresponds to TRBD2 (5 bases). The germline V gene encodes CDR1 MGHRA and CDR2 YSYEKL. The CDR3 runs to 15 residues. Trimming cost V 5 bases and J 0 bases, with 11 bases left between them. This CDR3 reads CASSYSSRSYNEQFF. Written as DNA, the CDR3 is TGCGCCAGCAGCTATTCTAGCCGCTCCTACAATGAGCAGTTCTTC.

The chain joins TRBV30 to TRBJ2-1; 8 positions agree with TRBD1. This CDR3 has 16 residues. Germline V gives CDR1 GTSNPN, CDR2 SVGIG (reference sequence). Unmatched junction bases numbered 13, after V lost 0 bases and J lost 9 bases. CDR3 amino acids: CAWSVPNPRGLAEQFF. CDR3 DNA sequence: TGTGCCTGGAGTGTACCTAATCCCAGGGGGCTTGCTGAGCAGTTCTTC.

This chain uses TRBV7-9 with TRBJ2-7; TRBD1 matches 9 bases. Looked up from germline, CDR1 is SEHNR and CDR2 is FQNEAQ (reference sequence). V trimming: 8 bases; J trimming: 6 bases; junction bases outside the gene matches: 20. This CDR3 is 17 amino acids long. In nucleotides, the CDR3 is TGTGCCAGCGGGACAGGGCAGGCCCTTCGCCCCCTCCTCGAGCAGTACTTC. This translates into CASGTGQALRPLLEQYF.

V usage is TRBV6-6 and J usage is TRBJ2-5; D remains unclear. The CDR3 runs 14 residues. Germline V gene sequence: CDR1 MNHNY, CDR2 SVGAGI (reference sequence). Trimming pared 2 bases from V and 0 bases from J, leaving 7 bases between. The CDR3 DNA is TGTGCCAGCAGTTACGGGCAGAACCAAGAGACCCAGTACTTC. Its translation is CASSYGQNQETQYF.

This rearrangement joins TRBV29-1 to TRBJ1-1; TRBD1 might be the D (6 bases). Trimming removed 6 bases from V and 1 base from J, with 15 bases in between. The CDR3 length is 14 residues. Germline V gene sequence: CDR1 SQVTM, CDR2 ANQGSEA. DNA of the CDR3: TGCAGCGTCGAGGGGGTACACCAGAACACTGAAGCTTTCTTT. It specifies CSVEGVHQNTEAFF.

The rearrangement joins TRBV19 to TRBJ2-3; 10 nucleotides line up with TRBD2. Germline CDR1 LNHDA, CDR2 SQIVND (reference sequence). This CDR3 has 17 residues. The ends lost 3 bases at V and 3 bases at J; junction bases unmatched: 9. CDR3 sequence: CASSMGSSGRVTDTQYF. The DNA of the CDR3 is TGTGCCAGTAGTATGGGTTCTAGCGGGAGAGTTACAGATACGCAGTATTTT.